A selection of T cell receptor beta chains follows, all from one sample in a study of CD8 T cells in Susac syndrome. One entry per CDR3 protein results from TCRdb running MiXCR on the immunoSEQ multiplex PCR reads. The data hold tens of thousands of distinct CDR3 sequences, with about 91% observed a single time. Sample: CD8+ T cells from PBMCs. These receptors came from a human donor with multiple sclerosis. Both conserved end residues are part of each CDR3. D genes are given only for firm matches.

TRBJ1-1 | TRBV3-1 | TRBD1 | CASSLRGQTEAFF | TGTGCCAGCAGCCTCAGGGGGCAGACTGAAGCTTTCTTT
TRBJ2-1 | TRBV28 | - | CASSFGPYNEQFF | TGTGCCAGCAGTTTCGGACCTTACAATGAGCAGTTCTTC
TRBJ2-1 | TRBV28 | - | CASSGLRGTYNEQFF | TGTGCCAGCAGTGGCTTGCGGGGTACCTACAATGAGCAGTTCTTC
TRBJ2-5 | TRBV3-1 | TRBD2 | CASRRTSEETQYF | TGTGCCAGCAGAAGGACTAGCGAAGAGACCCAGTACTTC
TRBJ1-6 | TRBV3-1 | - | CASSQDDRGTDSPLHF | TGTGCCAGCAGCCAAGATGATCGGGGAACCGATTCACCCCTCCACTTT
TRBJ2-7 | TRBV7-3 | - | CASSPNNWSYEQYF | TGTGCCAGCAGCCCCAATAATTGGTCCTACGAGCAGTACTTC
TRBJ2-7 | TRBV4-3 | TRBD2 | CASSQGVAGEVLYEQYF | TGCGCCAGCAGCCAGGGTGTAGCGGGCGAAGTCCTCTACGAGCAGTACTTC
TRBJ2-1 | TRBV29-1 | - | CSVDDTLFSYEQFF | TGCAGCGTTGACGACACCCTTTTTAGCTATGAGCAGTTCTTC
TRBJ1-3 | TRBV13 | - | CATETGGSGNTIYF | TGTGCCACCGAGACAGGCGGCTCTGGAAACACCATATATTTT
TRBJ2-7 | TRBV28 | - | CASSQVNEQYF | TGTGCCAGCAGTCAAGTAAACGAGCAGTACTTC
TRBJ2-6 | TRBV9 | TRBD2 | CASSGRSSGPASGANVLTF | TGTGCCAGCAGCGGGCGGTCTAGCGGCCCTGCCTCTGGGGCCAACGTCCTGACTTTC
TRBJ2-7 | TRBV3-1 | - | CASSPSPGPGYEQYF | TGTGCCAGCAGCCCCTCGCCAGGGCCGGGCTACGAGCAGTACTTC
TRBJ1-2 | TRBV20-1 | TRBD1 | CSAISGGQNYGYTF | TGCAGTGCTATCTCAGGGGGCCAGAACTATGGCTACACCTTC
TRBJ2-3 | TRBV10-3 | - | CAIIDGDTDTQYF | TGTGCCATCATTGATGGGGACACAGATACGCAGTATTTT
TRBJ1-2 | TRBV28 | - | CASSFRPNYGYTF | TGTGCCAGCAGTTTTAGGCCCAACTATGGCTACACCTTC
TRBJ2-7 | TRBV20-1 | - | CSARTDTYEQYF | TGCAGTGCTAGGACCGACACCTACGAGCAGTACTTC
TRBJ1-2 | TRBV29-1 | - | CSVSGTPANYGYTF | TGCAGCGTCTCCGGGACACCAGCTAACTATGGCTACACCTTC
TRBJ1-1 | TRBV4-3 | - | CASSQVGRGTEAFF | TGCGCCAGCAGCCAAGTCGGGAGAGGCACTGAAGCTTTCTTT
TRBJ2-1 | TRBV4-3 | TRBD2 | CASSFFSGERTYDEQFF | TGCGCCAGCAGCTTTTTTAGCGGGGAGAGGACATACGATGAGCAGTTCTTC
TRBJ2-7 | TRBV4-1 | - | CASSQDWGAQARYEQYF | TGCGCCAGCAGCCAAGATTGGGGCGCACAGGCCCGCTACGAGCAGTACTTC
TRBJ1-3 | TRBV30 | - | CAWRPTSGNTIYF | TGTGCCTGGAGACCGACGTCGGGAAACACCATATATTTT
TRBJ1-1 | TRBV2 | TRBD1 | CATRGQGVKGTEAFF | TGTGCCACCAGGGGACAGGGGGTTAAGGGCACTGAAGCTTTCTTT
TRBJ1-2 | TRBV27 | - | CASSLSSQGGGYTF | TGTGCCAGCAGTTTATCGTCTCAGGGAGGAGGCTACACCTTC
TRBJ2-5 | TRBV3-1 | TRBD2 | CASSPRGLAGGQETQYF | TGTGCCAGCAGCCCAAGAGGACTAGCGGGGGGACAAGAGACCCAGTACTTC
TRBJ2-1 | TRBV24-1 | TRBD1 | CATSDRDRRIYNEQFF | TGTGCCACCAGTGATCGGGACAGGAGGATTTACAATGAGCAGTTCTTC
TRBJ1-3 | TRBV11-2 | - | CASSQNTIYF | TGTGCCAGCAGCCAAAACACCATATATTTT
TRBJ2-3 | TRBV20-1 | TRBD1 | CSAGAGTGLTDTQYF | TGCAGTGCCGGGGCTGGGACAGGGCTAACAGATACGCAGTATTTT
TRBJ2-6 | TRBV28 | - | CASSLFITSLGANVLTF | TGTGCCAGCAGTTTATTTATCACCTCTCTGGGGGCCAACGTCCTGACTTTC